This T cell receptor beta chain was recorded in a study of regulatory T cells in long-lasting Graves disease. Overall study findings and caveats: It was peripheral blood alone, not thyroid tissue, that was studied.

As to time point: newly diagnosed GD, antithyroid drugs for less than 3 months. PBMCs were the source of the RNA used for TCR sequencing. This clonotype was observed many times. Its target is not known. The V gene end was trimmed by 3 bases and the J gene end by 4 bases; junction bases not matched to a gene: 8. Germline CDR1 reads MNHEY; CDR2 reads SMNVEV (reference sequence). The CDR3 runs 16 residues. Combining iRepertoire HTBI primers with Arm-PCR of CDR3 regions, the authors built TCR beta libraries. In TCRdb, the multiplex PCR reads were re-called with MiXCR into one record per CDR3 protein. Here the sample spans some 450,000 distinct CDR3 sequences, about a sixth being singletons. These data are also associated with another study on T cells in Graves' hyperthyroidism and ophthalmopathy. That source reports: Each diagnosis was grounded in clinical symptoms, serum thyroxine and TRAb, thyroid ultrasound, and orbital computed tomography. Ophthalmopathy was predicted by the model a median of roughly 6 months ahead of onset.

This specimen consisted of peripheral blood mononuclear cells (PBMCs), obtained at new diagnosis, from a patient treated with antithyroid drugs. The receptor comes from a woman aged 25 to 39 with Graves disease. The chain combines TRBV27 with TRBJ1-4; 7 bases match TRBD1. CDR3 bases: TGTGCCAGCAGTTTTACAGGGGCCAGCCTTAATGAAAAACTGTTTTTT. It encodes CASSFTGASLNEKLFF.